These 21 T cell receptor beta chains were all obtained from the same sample, sequenced in a study of blood T cell repertoires in COVID-19. The data were produced by immunoSEQ multiplex PCR, yet TCRdb's version contains in-frame clones alone and is incomplete. The table includes 200,000 or so clones, over 75% detected once. Source material: peripheral blood. These TCRs come from a woman in her thirties or forties who had recovered from COVID-19.

The chain uses TRBV28 and TRBJ2-7; 11 bases fit TRBD2. V lost 5 bases to trimming and J lost 5 bases; unmatched junction nucleotides: 8. The CDR3 covers 15 residues. Germline loops: CDR1 MDHEN, CDR2 SYDVKM. The CDR3 bases are TGTGCCAGCAGTACCGCTAGCGGGAGGATCGACGAGCAGTACTTC. This codes for CASSTASGRIDEQYF.

This chain uses TRBV18 with TRBJ2-7, with 8 bases fitting TRBD1. CDR1 and CDR2 from the germline V gene are KGHSH and LQKENI. The length of the CDR3 is 16 residues. Trimming removed 3 bases from V and 0 bases from J; junction bases left unmatched: 7. The CDR3 DNA follows: TGTGCCAGCTCACCGCAACAGGGGGTGAGCTCCTACGAGCAGTACTTC. It specifies CASSPQQGVSSYEQYF.

The genes are TRBV6-5 and TRBJ1-4, with a weak D call TRBD1 (5 bases). Germline V lookup: CDR1 MNHEY, CDR2 SVGAGI. The CDR3 spans 14 residues. The V end lost 7 bases, the J end lost 4 bases, and 13 bases lay between the germline ends. The CDR3 bases are TGTGCCAGCACCAAAAACAGGAATAATGAAAAACTGTTTTTT. Its translation: CASTKNRNNEKLFF.

The chain is built from TRBV7-9 and TRBJ1-1; a possible D gene is TRBD1 (6 bases). The germline V gene has CDR1 SEHNR and CDR2 FQNEAQ (reference sequence). The CDR3 totals 15 residues. Trimming shortened V by 0 bases and J by 6 bases, and 14 bases separated the two germline ends. The CDR3 DNA follows: TGTGCCAGCAGCTTAGCTGGACAGATGACCGCTGAAGCTTTCTTT. This sequence encodes CASSLAGQMTAEAFF.

This chain links TRBV5-1 with TRBJ2-2, with 14 positions matching TRBD2. In germline, CDR1 is SGHRS, CDR2 YFSETQ. This CDR3 region has 18 residues. J lost 3 bases, V lost 3 bases, and 7 bases had no gene match. DNA for the CDR3: TGCGCCAGCAGCTCCCTAGGGACTAGCGGGAGTGACACCGGGGAGCTGTTTTTT. This translates into CASSSLGTSGSDTGELFF.

This chain joins TRBV15 and TRBJ2-7; 12 bases line up with TRBD2. Germline trimming cut 0 bases from V and 0 bases from J; bases unmatched to any gene: 12. From germline, CDR1 is LNHNV and CDR2 YYDKDF (reference sequence). The CDR3 is 20 amino acids. CDR3 DNA sequence: TGTGCCACCAGCAGAGATCTGGGGACTAGCGGGCGATACTACTCCTACGAGCAGTACTTC. This sequence encodes CATSRDLGTSGRYYSYEQYF.

CDR3 nucleotides: TGCGCCAGCAGCTTGGTGGCCAGGGATACCTACAATGAGCAGTTCTTC. As protein: CASSLVARDTYNEQFF. This chain joins TRBV5-1 and TRBJ2-1; TRBD1 might be the D (5 bases). This CDR3 has 16 amino acids. CDR1 SGHRS and CDR2 YFSETQ come from the germline V gene. V was pared by 0 bases and J by 2 bases, with 12 bases between.

V and J are TRBV3-1 (or the pseudogene TRBV3-2) and TRBJ2-1, with 10 positions matching TRBD2. Germline CDR1 LGHDT, CDR2 YNNKEL (reference sequence). The CDR3 consists of 14 residues. Trimming removed 0 bases from V and 9 bases from J; junction bases left unmatched: 2. The chain's CDR3 is CASSQDLAGVEQFF. The CDR3 DNA is TGTGCCAGCAGCCAAGACCTAGCGGGAGTTGAGCAGTTCTTC.

CDR3 in DNA: TGCAGCGTTGACCGGCAGGTCGTGGAGACCCAGTACTTC. It encodes CSVDRQVVETQYF. The chain uses TRBV29-1 and TRBJ2-5; D ambiguous. Trimming shortened V by 3 bases and J by 5 bases, and 13 bases separated the two germline ends. The germline V gene encodes CDR1 SQVTM and CDR2 ANQGSEA. The CDR3 is made up of 13 amino acids. Supplemented by reference TRBV29-1 and TRBJ2-5, the full variable domain reads SAVISQKPSRDICQRGTSLTIQCQVDSQVTMMFWYRQQPGQSLTLIATANQGSEATYESGFVIDKFPISRPNLTFSTLTVSNMSPEDSSIYLCSVDRQVVETQYFGPGTRLLVL.

This sequence joins TRBV2 and TRBJ1-6, with a tentative D call TRBD1 (6 bases). The ends were cut back, 4 bases at V and 0 bases at J, with 16 bases in the middle. Germline V gene lookup returns CDR1 SNHLY and CDR2 FYNNEI. This CDR3 comprises 18 residues. The CDR3 DNA reads TGTGCCAGCAGTGGGGCAGGGGCCACTAGCTCCTATAATTCACCCCTCCACTTT. Translating it yields CASSGAGATSSYNSPLHF.

The CDR3 sequence is CASSLAPQGATGELFF. CDR3 coding DNA: TGTGCCAGCAGCTTAGCCCCTCAGGGGGCGACCGGGGAGCTGTTTTTT. The chain has TRBV7-2 and TRBJ2-2; the match to TRBD1 covers 8 bases. This CDR3 spans 16 amino acids. V trimming: 0 bases; J trimming: 5 bases; junction bases outside the gene matches: 5. Germline CDR1 SGHTA, CDR2 FQGNSA.

In nucleotides, the CDR3 is TGTGCCAGCAGCCAAGATGGTCTCGGGAAAGCGGTATTCTCCTACAATGAGCAGTTCTTC. It translates to CASSQDGLGKAVFSYNEQFF. The chain is built from TRBV14 and TRBJ2-1, with D perhaps matching TRBD2 (5 bases). Germline values: CDR1 SGHDN, CDR2 FVKESK. V lost 0 bases, J lost 0 bases, and 21 bases lay in between. The CDR3 loop spans 20 amino acids.

The rearrangement uses TRBV4-2 and TRBJ1-5; a possible D gene is TRBD1 (6 bases). The CDR3 is 16 residues long. Trimming shortened V by 1 base and J by 3 bases, and 13 bases separated the two germline ends. Germline CDR1 is LGHNA and CDR2 is YNFKEQ. Here the CDR3 DNA reads TGTGCCAGCAGCCAAGTTTCGTCAGGGGACAATCAGCCCCAGCATTTT. It is translated as CASSQVSSGDNQPQHF.

Of note for this clone: Within the sample, other DNA sequences also encode this same CDR3. CDR3 sequence: CASSLDRGDEQYF. The CDR3 DNA follows: TGTGCCAGCAGCCTCGACCGCGGGGACGAGCAGTACTTC. This rearrangement joins TRBV12-3 or TRBV12-4 to TRBJ2-7; maybe TRBD2 (6 bases). Trimming shortened V by 6 bases and J by 5 bases, and 14 bases separated the two germline ends. The CDR3 totals 13 residues.

The rearrangement joins TRBV29-1 to TRBJ1-5; possible D gene TRBD1, 5 bases. The V end lost 4 bases, the J end lost 4 bases, and 11 bases lay between the germline ends. Germline V lookup: CDR1 SQVTM, CDR2 ANQGSEA. The CDR3 totals 13 residues. The CDR3, as DNA: TGCAGCGTTGCCCCGGAGGGGAATCAGCCCCAGCATTTT. Amino acid sequence: CSVAPEGNQPQHF.

The V and J genes are TRBV5-5 and TRBJ2-2; D not resolved. This CDR3 is built from 12 residues. Trimming took 2 bases from V and 7 from J, leaving 6 bases between them. From germline, CDR1 is SGHKS and CDR2 YYEKEE (reference sequence). The CDR3 protein is CASSLAFGELFF. For the CDR3, the DNA is TGTGCCAGCAGCTTAGCATTCGGGGAGCTGTTTTTT.

The chain joins TRBV19 to TRBJ1-1; D remains unclear. In germline, CDR1 is LNHDA, CDR2 SQIVND (reference sequence). The CDR3 totals 14 residues. Between the trimmed V and J ends, which lost 6 bases and 7 bases, there was a span of 18 bases. The CDR3 DNA is TGTGCCAGTAGAGTTTATTCGGGGTTCGATGAAGCTTTCTTT. Protein sequence: CASRVYSGFDEAFF.

The chain is built from TRBV6-5 and TRBJ2-1; 9 bases are shared with TRBD2. The CDR3 is 15 amino acids. The germline V gene has CDR1 MNHEY and CDR2 SVGAGI. The J segment lost 9 bases and the V segment lost 0 bases, leaving 6 bases of the junction unmatched. CDR3 DNA: TGTGCCAGCAGTTACTCGCGGGAGGGGCCTGGTGAGCAGTTCTTC. Translation gives CASSYSREGPGEQFF.

J is TRBJ1-1 and V is TRBV5-1; D is perhaps TRBD1 (5 bases). Trimming stripped 4 bases from V and 4 bases from J, with 17 bases between. This CDR3 comprises 15 residues. Germline CDR1 SGHRS, CDR2 YFSETQ. The CDR3 coding sequence is TGCGCCAGCAGCGTAGGGAGGGGTCGTAGCACTGAAGCTTTCTTT. As protein: CASSVGRGRSTEAFF. Supplemented by reference TRBV5-1 and TRBJ1-1, the full variable domain reads KAGVTQTPRYLIKTRGQQVTLSCSPISGHRSVSWYQQTPGQGLQFLFEYFSETQRNKGNFPGRFSGRQFSNSRSEMNVSTLELGDSALYLCASSVGRGRSTEAFFGQGTRLTVV.

This sequence joins TRBV6-5 and TRBJ1-4; TRBD1 agrees at 7 bases. The CDR3 spans 16 residues. Losses at the gene ends were 0 bases for V and 6 bases for J; bases not matched to a gene: 7. The germline V gene encodes CDR1 MNHEY and CDR2 SVGAGI. The CDR3 region is CASSYSMTGNYEKLFF. CDR3 in DNA: TGTGCCAGCAGTTACTCGATGACAGGGAATTATGAAAAACTGTTTTTT.

The CDR3: CASSPHTLAGNTGELFF. The CDR3 DNA follows: TGCGCCAGCAGCCCTCACACACTAGCGGGAAACACCGGGGAGCTGTTTTTT. The rearrangement uses TRBV4-3 and TRBJ2-2; 10 bases fit TRBD2. From germline, CDR1 is LGHNA and CDR2 YSLEER. CDR3 length equals 17 residues. J was trimmed by 2 bases and V by 4 bases; bases with no gene match: 7.